This T cell receptor beta chain was captured by sequencing in a study of CD8 T cells in Susac syndrome. The V gene's germline CDR1 is KGHSH and CDR2 LQKENI. CDR3 length: 13 residues. V was pared by 4 bases and J by 7 bases, with 13 bases between. A quantity of about 0.45 to 1 ug RNA underwent reverse transcription using random hexamers. Across 54 Vbeta and 13 Jbeta, immunoSEQ multiplex PCR amplified TCR beta CDR3. MiXCR was run by TCRdb on the immunoSEQ multiplex PCR reads, yielding one entry per CDR3 protein. The repertoire holds around 180,000 distinct CDR3 sequences, with 85% to 95% as singletons. This clonotype originated in a human donor with Susac syndrome. The V and J genes are TRBV18 and TRBJ1-1; D unclear. Sequencing was done on a sample of CD4+ T cells from PBMCs. The CDR3 region is CASSLDTGLEAFF. CDR3 coding DNA: TGTGCCAGCTCACTCGACACCGGGCTTGAAGCTTTCTTT.